This T cell receptor beta chain was profiled in a study of response to subunit inactivated influenza vaccine. The study, taken as a whole, reports: Each seasonal flu vaccination may recruit only limited new T cells, authors suggested.

CDR1 is SEHNR, CDR2 FQNEAQ, per germline (reference sequence). V was trimmed by 4 bases and J by 9 bases, leaving 18 bases between them. CDR3 size: 15 residues. TCRdb re-called the RT-PCR reads with MiXCR, one entry per CDR3 protein. The profile shows approximately 680,000 distinct CDR3 sequences, 15% to 19% of them singletons. Points on this clonotype: The antigen is not known.

V gene TRBV7-9 combines with J gene TRBJ2-2; D tentatively reads TRBD1 or TRBD2 (5 bases each). Sequencing used PBMCs from blood, obtained about 13 days after vaccination. The TCR sequence derives from a man aged 45 to 65 who received an inactivated influenza vaccine. CDR3 region: CASSWSGTAFRELFF. In DNA, the CDR3 is TGTGCCAGCAGCTGGTCCGGGACGGCCTTTCGGGAGCTGTTTTTT.